The subject of this entry is one T cell receptor (beta chain). Antigen unknown. This sample is drawn from a study of cytomegalovirus exposure and HLA in healthy donors. Germline CDR1 is SNHLY and CDR2 is FYNNEI. The CDR3 spans 13 residues. Losses at the gene ends were 6 bases for V and 7 bases for J; bases not matched to a gene: 6. This PCR relied on a set of 60 Vbeta primers and 13 Jbeta primers. Using immunoSEQ multiplex PCR, the repertoire was profiled, and TCRdb retains in-frame clones only, with some absent. The sample contains roughly 130,000 clones, approximately 86% of which appear only once. Points from the study as a whole: Reportedly, TCR beta sequences accurately predicted HLA-A and HLA-B alleles in most subjects. The authors later linked a missense DCLRE1C variant to TCR beta V- and J-gene trimming. Common viral pathogens (according to a later analysis) appeared linked to several of the most significant clusters.

This chain links TRBV2 with TRBJ2-1, with 7 bases aligning to TRBD1. The receptor's source is a boy between 10 and 17 years old in good health and CMV-seronegative. Sequenced: PBMCs. The CDR3 bases are TGTGCCAGCAGCACAGGGGTCGGGAATGAGCAGTTCTTC. Translated, it gives CASSTGVGNEQFF. Using reference TRBV2 and TRBJ2-1 for the parts outside the CDR3, the full variable domain is EPEVTQTPSHQVTQMGQEVILRCVPISNHLYFYWYRQILGQKVEFLVSFYNNEISEKSEIFDDQFSVERPDGSNFTLKIRSTKLEDSAMYFCASSTGVGNEQFFGPGTRLTVL.